A single TCR beta chain is shown here with its context. Antigen unknown. These data are taken from a study of identical twins. TCRdb itself ran the 5' RACE reads through MiXCR, one entry per CDR3 protein. The table records hundreds of thousands of distinct CDR3 sequences, approximately 6% of them present only once. Broader study findings: Models underestimated TCR alpha sharing (out-of-frame) in monozygotic twins. Fewer insertions were carried by abundant cord blood beta clonotypes, but none was seen in memory repertoires.

Trimming cost V 0 bases and J 6 bases; bases outside gene matches: 6. CDR1 is SGHDN and CDR2 is FVKESK in the germline V gene. The CDR3 consists of 16 residues. The clonotype was recovered from a man younger than 30 in good health. Sequenced input: naive T cells sorted from blood. This chain connects TRBV14 to TRBJ2-1; 9 nucleotides match TRBD1. The CDR3 sequence: CASSQDRDRASNEQFF. The CDR3 DNA reads TGTGCCAGCAGCCAAGACCGGGACAGGGCAAGCAATGAGCAGTTCTTC. The full variable domain, rest sourced from reference TRBV14 and TRBJ2-1, is EAGVTQFPSHSVIEKGQTVTLRCDPISGHDNLYWYRRVMGKEIKFLLHFVKESKQDESGMPNNRFLAERTGGTYSTLKVQPAELEDSGVYFCASSQDRDRASNEQFFGPGTRLTVL.